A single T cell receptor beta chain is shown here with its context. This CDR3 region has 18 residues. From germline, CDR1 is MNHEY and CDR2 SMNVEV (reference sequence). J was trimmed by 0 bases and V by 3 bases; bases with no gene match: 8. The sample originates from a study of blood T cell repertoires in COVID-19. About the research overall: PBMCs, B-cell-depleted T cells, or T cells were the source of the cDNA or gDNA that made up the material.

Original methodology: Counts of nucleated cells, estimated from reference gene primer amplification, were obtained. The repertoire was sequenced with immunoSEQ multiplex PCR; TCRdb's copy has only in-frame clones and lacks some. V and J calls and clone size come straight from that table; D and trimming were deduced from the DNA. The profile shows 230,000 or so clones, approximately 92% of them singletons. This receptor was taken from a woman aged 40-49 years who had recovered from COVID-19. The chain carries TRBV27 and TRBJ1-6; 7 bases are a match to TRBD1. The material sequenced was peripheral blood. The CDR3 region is CASSFYKDRSSYNSPLHF. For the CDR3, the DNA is TGTGCCAGCAGTTTTTACAAGGACAGGAGCTCCTATAATTCACCCCTCCACTTT.